A single sample gave rise to the 29 T cell receptor beta chains below, sequenced in a study of blood T cell repertoires in COVID-19. Using immunoSEQ multiplex PCR, the repertoire was profiled, and TCRdb retains in-frame clones only, with some absent. The table has about 98,000 clones, about 80% seen once. The specimen was peripheral blood. The receptor source for this set is a man in his sixties with acute or convalescent COVID-19.

The chain joins TRBV28 to TRBJ1-2, with 9 bases that match TRBD1. The trim removed 5 bases at V and 4 bases at J, leaving 2 bases unmatched. Germline loops: CDR1 MDHEN, CDR2 SYDVKM. CDR3 size: 13 residues. The CDR3 here is CASSTTGGYGYTF. CDR3 in DNA: TGTGCCAGCAGTACGACAGGGGGCTATGGCTACACCTTC.

The chain uses TRBV14 and TRBJ2-3; a weak D match, TRBD2 (6 bases). The germline V gene has CDR1 SGHDN and CDR2 FVKESK. The CDR3 covers 17 residues. The germline V and J ends were trimmed by 3 bases and 2 bases, with 18 bases remaining between them. CDR3 DNA: TGTGCCAGCAGCCAGATCCCGAATGCGGACTACACAGATACGCAGTATTTT. Amino acid sequence: CASSQIPNADYTDTQYF.

The DNA for the CDR3 is TGTGCCAGCAGCAAGGACAGGGCTAACTATGGCTACACCTTC. Protein sequence: CASSKDRANYGYTF. The chain links TRBV6-5 to TRBJ1-2, with 8 nucleotides matching TRBD1. V lost 6 bases to trimming and J lost 0 bases; unmatched junction nucleotides: 3. The CDR3 covers 14 residues. Germline V lookup: CDR1 MNHEY, CDR2 SVGAGI.

The chain couples TRBV4-3 to TRBJ1-6; the D is unclear. The CDR3 spans 13 residues. V lost 1 base, J lost 8 bases, and 6 bases lay in between. The V gene's germline CDR1 is LGHNA and CDR2 YSLEER. The CDR3 bases are TGCGCCAGCAGCCAAGTGGCAGATTCACCCCTCCACTTT. It is translated as CASSQVADSPLHF.

The chain carries TRBV4-2 and TRBJ2-3; 15 nucleotides line up with TRBD2. The CDR3 sequence is 19 residues long. Unmatched junction bases numbered 16, after V lost 5 bases and J lost 7 bases. CDR1 is LGHNA and CDR2 is YNFKEQ in the germline V gene. Written as DNA, the CDR3 is TGTGCCAGCAGCGCTGGACTAGCGGGAGGGCCGGGGGGAACGTATACGCAGTATTTT. It specifies CASSAGLAGGPGGTYTQYF.

The chain links TRBV18 to TRBJ1-2; D unresolved. The CDR3 consists of 15 residues. Trimming cost V 4 bases and J 4 bases, with 16 bases left between them. Germline-derived CDR1 and CDR2 are KGHSH and LQKENI. CDR3: CASSQSNSLRYGYTF. DNA of the CDR3: TGTGCCAGCTCACAGTCAAACTCCCTGCGCTATGGCTACACCTTC.

The chain is built from TRBV12-3 or TRBV12-4 and TRBJ2-3, with TRBD2 identical over 9 bases. The ends lost 2 bases at V and 6 bases at J; junction bases unmatched: 0. The CDR3 is made up of 13 amino acids. The CDR3 nucleotides read TGTGCCAGCAGTTTACTAGCGGGGGATACGCAGTATTTT. This sequence encodes CASSLLAGDTQYF.

V usage is TRBV15 and J usage is TRBJ1-3, with 8 bases aligning to TRBD1. This CDR3 comprises 15 residues. The V gene's germline CDR1 is LNHNV and CDR2 YYDKDF (reference sequence). The trim removed 5 bases at V and 4 bases at J, leaving 7 bases unmatched. The chain's CDR3 is CATSYQTGVGNTIYF. The CDR3 DNA follows: TGTGCCACCAGCTACCAGACAGGGGTGGGAAACACCATATATTTT.

This clone was counted ten times or more. The rearrangement joins TRBV20-1 to TRBJ2-3; TRBD2 matches 11 bases. The V gene end was trimmed by 3 bases and the J gene end by 6 bases; junction bases not matched to a gene: 11. This CDR3 has 16 residues. The germline gives CDR1 DFQATT, CDR2 SNEGSKA (reference sequence). This CDR3 reads CSASGTSGNPSDTQYF. The CDR3 DNA sequence: TGCAGTGCTAGTGGGACTAGCGGTAACCCGTCCGATACGCAGTATTTT.

V gene TRBV2 combines with J gene TRBJ2-5, with 11 bases identical to TRBD2. The germline V gene has CDR1 SNHLY and CDR2 FYNNEI. V lost 2 bases and J lost 5; bases outside the gene matches: 4. This CDR3 contains 15 residues. The DNA of the CDR3 is TGTGCCAGCAGTGAACGGCTAGCGGGAGGCGAGACCCAGTACTTC. Residues: CASSERLAGGETQYF.

The chain links TRBV6-5 to TRBJ2-7; TRBD2 agrees at 10 bases. V trimming: 6 bases; J trimming: 2 bases; junction bases outside the gene matches: 7. The CDR3 length is 15 residues. In germline, CDR1 is MNHEY, CDR2 SVGAGI. The CDR3 DNA follows: TGTGCCAGCAGGCAGCTAGCGGGAGAGACCTACGAGCAGTACGTC. Amino acids: CASRQLAGETYEQYV.

The chain joins TRBV7-9 to TRBJ1-2; D gene unclear. Trimming cost V 11 bases and J 1 base, with 14 bases left between them. The germline gives CDR1 SEHNR, CDR2 FQNEAQ (reference sequence). The CDR3 consists of 13 residues. The CDR3 here is CALQTGNNYGYTF. The CDR3 DNA reads TGTGCCCTCCAGACCGGGAATAACTATGGCTACACCTTC.

V gene TRBV11-3 combines with J gene TRBJ2-7; TRBD2 matches at 7 bases. The CDR3 totals 14 residues. Germline values: CDR1 SGHNT, CDR2 YENEEA. The V and J ends lost 2 bases and 3 bases, in that order; junction bases with no gene match: 4. CDR3 DNA: TGTGCCAGCAGCTTAACCCGCGGGAGCTACGAGCAGTACGTC. Its translation is CASSLTRGSYEQYV.

The rearrangement links TRBV3-1 (or the pseudogene TRBV3-2) to TRBJ2-1; TRBD2 matches 11 bases. The ends lost 3 bases at V and 7 bases at J; junction bases unmatched: 5. CDR3 length equals 15 residues. CDR1 is LGHDT and CDR2 is YNNKEL in the germline V gene (reference sequence). The CDR3 sequence is CASSQLAGGSNEQFF. CDR3 in DNA: TGTGCCAGCAGCCAGTTAGCGGGAGGGTCTAATGAGCAGTTCTTC.

The rearrangement joins TRBV28 to TRBJ2-1; D not resolved. The CDR3 has 12 amino acids. Germline CDR1 and CDR2: MDHEN and SYDVKM. Trimming removed 10 bases from V and 4 bases from J, with 11 bases in between. The CDR3 region has the DNA TGTGCCACGACTTCGGAGTACAATGAGCAGTTCTTC. This codes for CATTSEYNEQFF. The entire variable domain, with the rest obtained from reference TRBV28 and TRBJ2-1, is as follows: DVKVTQSSRYLVKRTGEKVFLECVQDMDHENMFWYRQDPGLGLRLIYFSYDVKMKEKGDIPEGYSVSREKKERFSLILESASTNQTSMYLCATTSEYNEQFFGPGTRLTVL.

The CDR3: CASSPLLGNSNQPQHF. The DNA of the CDR3 is TGTGCCAGCAGCCCCCTACTTGGTAACAGCAATCAGCCCCAGCATTTT. The chain couples TRBV4-2 to TRBJ1-5; D is unclear. V was clipped by 4 bases and J by 1 base, with 14 bases between them. This CDR3 region has 16 residues. Germline loops: CDR1 LGHNA, CDR2 YNFKEQ.

The chain couples TRBV20-1 to TRBJ2-7; TRBD2 might be the D (6 bases). CDR3 size: 12 residues. Germline-derived CDR1 and CDR2 are DFQATT and SNEGSKA (reference sequence). The V and J ends lost 3 bases and 5 bases respectively, with 11 bases between them. CDR3 DNA: TGCAGTGCTAGTGGTGGGAGGAACGAGCAGTACGTC. Its translation is CSASGGRNEQYV.

This chain connects TRBV3-1 (or the pseudogene TRBV3-2) to TRBJ2-3, with 12 bases identical to TRBD1. In germline, CDR1 is LGHDT, CDR2 YNNKEL (reference sequence). The V gene end was trimmed by 4 bases and the J gene end by 2 bases; junction bases not matched to a gene: 16. The CDR3 sequence is 20 residues long. The CDR3 DNA reads TGTGCCAGCAGCCCCACCCCTCGTCCCTGGGGACAGGGGGCCACAGATACGCAGTATTTT. Protein: CASSPTPRPWGQGATDTQYF.

This clone was counted between two and nine times. The J gene is TRBJ2-5, the V gene TRBV5-4; TRBD2 aligns across 7 bases. V gave up 4 bases and J gave up 1 base; unmatched junction bases: 10. CDR1 SGHNT and CDR2 YYREEE come from the germline V gene (reference sequence). The CDR3 is 16 amino acids. As DNA, the CDR3 is TGTGCCAGCAGCATGGCCGGGACTACCATCCAAGAGACCCAGTACTTC. It translates to CASSMAGTTIQETQYF. Using reference TRBV5-4 and TRBJ2-5 for the parts outside the CDR3, the full variable domain is ETGVTQSPTHLIKTRGQQVTLRCSSQSGHNTVSWYQQALGQGPQFIFQYYREEENGRGNFPPRFSGLQFPNYSSELNVNALELDDSALYLCASSMAGTTIQETQYFGPGTRLLVL.

This clone was seen a single time. The chain links TRBV18 to TRBJ2-5; 14 bases line up with TRBD2. J was trimmed by 1 base and V by 5 bases; bases with no gene match: 9. CDR1 and CDR2 from the germline V gene are KGHSH and LQKENI. The length of the CDR3 is 18 residues. The CDR3 region has the DNA TGTGCCAGCTCAGGGACTAGCGGGAGTGGGACGAGCCAAGAGACCCAGTACTTC. As protein: CASSGTSGSGTSQETQYF. Drawing the rest from reference TRBV18 and TRBJ2-5, the complete variable domain is NAGVMQNPRHLVRRRGQEARLRCSPMKGHSHVYWYRQLPEEGLKFMVYLQKENIIDESGMPKERFSAEFPKEGPSILRIQQVVRGDSAAYFCASSGTSGSGTSQETQYFGPGTRLLVL.

This clone showed up just a few times. The rearrangement links TRBV19 to TRBJ1-2; TRBD1 is a possible D gene (5 bases). Germline assignment: CDR1 LNHDA and CDR2 SQIVND (reference sequence). Trimming cost V 3 bases and J 8 bases, with 19 bases left between them. The CDR3 contains 15 residues. As DNA, the CDR3 is TGTGCCAGTAGTATGTCCCACAGGCCCCTTTTGGGCTACACCTTC. It specifies CASSMSHRPLLGYTF.

The chain couples TRBV11-3 to TRBJ2-7; tentatively, D is TRBD1 (6 bases). Trimming shortened V by 2 bases and J by 7 bases, and 24 bases separated the two germline ends. Germline loops: CDR1 SGHNT, CDR2 YENEEA. This CDR3 has 17 amino acids. CDR3 residues: CASSLSGWGQGTREQYF. The CDR3 nucleotides are TGTGCCAGCAGCTTAAGCGGTTGGGGGCAGGGAACGAGGGAGCAGTACTTC.

The chain uses TRBV9 and TRBJ2-2; 14 bases are shared with TRBD2. This CDR3 contains 18 residues. Per germline, CDR1 SGDLS and CDR2 YYNGEE. Trimming at V came to 4 bases and at J to 5 bases, leaving 10 bases not matched to a gene. The CDR3 bases are TGTGCCAGCAGCCTCGGGACTAGCGGGAGAAGAAGGACCGGGGAGCTGTTTTTT. This translates into CASSLGTSGRRRTGELFF.

The V call is TRBV27, the J call TRBJ1-2; D is ambiguous. The germline V and J ends were trimmed by 3 bases and 1 base, with 9 bases remaining between them. From germline, CDR1 is MNHEY and CDR2 SMNVEV (reference sequence). The CDR3 is made up of 14 amino acids. CDR3 DNA: TGTGCCAGCAGTTTGAAGCCCGTTAACTATGGCTACACCTTC. As protein: CASSLKPVNYGYTF.

This sequence joins TRBV24-1 and TRBJ1-4, with D unclear. The CDR3 loop spans 15 amino acids. Germline V gene sequence: CDR1 KGHDR, CDR2 SFDVKD. Trimming removed 3 bases at V and 6 bases at J, with 13 bases between. The CDR3 DNA is TGTGCCACCAGTGATAGTGGAGGGAGGGATGAAAAACTGTTTTTT. Amino acids: CATSDSGGRDEKLFF.

The J gene is TRBJ2-7, the V gene TRBV20-1; 9 bases fit TRBD2. The CDR3 sequence is 14 residues long. Trimming at V came to 3 bases and at J to 3 bases, leaving 6 bases not matched to a gene. The V gene's germline CDR1 is DFQATT and CDR2 SNEGSKA (reference sequence). CDR3 protein: CSASKPSGDYEQYF. For the CDR3, the DNA is TGCAGTGCTAGTAAGCCTAGCGGGGACTACGAGCAGTACTTC.

The rearrangement joins TRBV15 to TRBJ2-1, with D perhaps TRBD2 (5 bases). The CDR3 runs to 16 residues. Trimming removed 4 bases from V and 1 base from J, with 14 bases in between. From germline, CDR1 is LNHNV and CDR2 YYDKDF (reference sequence). For the CDR3, the DNA is TGTGCCACCAGCAAAGGATGGGAGTCGTCCTACAATGAGCAGTTCTTC. This codes for CATSKGWESSYNEQFF.

The V call is TRBV11-3, the J call TRBJ2-7; 8 bases map to TRBD1. Trimming took 4 bases from V and 3 from J; bases not matched to a gene: 5. Germline V gene data show CDR1 as SGHNT and CDR2 as YENEEA. The CDR3 is made up of 14 amino acids. The CDR3 DNA follows: TGTGCCAGCAGCTCGACAGGGGCCCGCTACGAGCAGTACTTC. It translates to CASSSTGARYEQYF.

This clone was seen a single time. V usage is TRBV10-3 and J usage is TRBJ1-5, with TRBD1 as a possible D gene (5 bases). Germline V CDR1 and CDR2: ENHRY, SYGVKD. CDR3 size: 17 residues. V lost 0 bases and J lost 3, with 15 bases in between. The CDR3 DNA reads TGTGCCATCAGTGAGTCGGGTGGGGCAGATTCCAATCAGCCCCAGCATTTT. Translation gives CAISESGGADSNQPQHF.